This T cell receptor beta chain was sequenced during a study of siplizumab effects on memory and regulatory T cells. Germline V gives CDR1 SGHRS, CDR2 YFSETQ. V was trimmed by 1 base and J by 4 bases, leaving 10 bases between them. This CDR3 comprises 14 residues. Regarding this clone: Its specificity is not known.

Study conclusions and caveats: Researchers could map only a minor fraction of alloreactive clones to unstimulated subsets.

Profiling relied on immunoSEQ multiplex PCR, and the TCRdb table lists in-frame clones only, not all of them. The sample lists approximately 94,000 clones, 96% occurring once. V and J are TRBV5-1 and TRBJ2-3; D possibly uses TRBD1 or TRBD2 (5 bases each). This TCR was sampled from a human donor in good health. The sample taken for sequencing was naive CD4+ T cells sorted from blood. The CDR3 DNA is TGCGCCAGCAGCTTGTCGGGGCAGGCAGATACGCAGTATTTT. Protein: CASSLSGQADTQYF.